This record looks at one T cell receptor (beta chain) sequence and its context. Its antigen is currently unknown. The data belong to a study of identifying expanded T cells in peripheral blood. Sequenced by immunoSEQ multiplex PCR; TCRdb stores in-frame clones only, minus some. The repertoire holds around 70,000 clones, with about 90% as singletons. CDR3 size: 16 residues. The J segment lost 8 bases and the V segment lost 4 bases, leaving 9 bases of the junction unmatched. The germline CDR1 and CDR2 sequences are MNHNY and SVGAGI (reference sequence). During the collection period, no donor immune events like infections were recorded. Study findings and constraints: Across healthy donors, higher total template counts meant significantly greater two-week count variance. Over about two and four weeks, about 15 and 19 clones changed, versus approximately 1.2 between replicates.

The gene calls are TRBV6-6 and TRBJ1-4; 11 bases are a match to TRBD1. The clonotype originates from a person aged 18 to 70 in good health. The sample comprised blood. The CDR3 DNA reads TGTGCCAGCAGTTTTCGCCCCGGGACAGGGGGAGAAAAACTGTTTTTT. This translates into CASSFRPGTGGEKLFF.